This entry features one T cell receptor (beta chain) sequence. The antigen is undetermined. The CDR3 runs to 15 residues. Germline CDR1 and CDR2: SEHNR and FQNEAQ (reference sequence). Trimming at V came to 6 bases and at J to 0 bases, leaving 8 bases not matched to a gene. These data come from a study of post-analysis software for immune sequencing data. The study, taken as a whole, reports: Patients used about five TRBV segments, including TRBV5-6, TRBV5-1 and TRBV20-1, more often than controls.

The authors incorporated unique molecular identifiers into the TCR beta cDNA libraries. From the PCR reads, TCRdb called clonotypes with MiXCR, one entry per CDR3 protein. The data hold about 770,000 distinct CDR3 sequences, with about 45% observed a single time. This clonotype was obtained from a girl aged 10-17 years with multiple sclerosis. The material sequenced was blood. This sequence joins TRBV7-9 and TRBJ2-7; 7 positions match TRBD2. The CDR3 DNA reads as TGTGCCAGCAGGCGCACTAGCGCCAGCTCCTACGAGCAGTACTTC. As protein: CASRRTSASSYEQYF.